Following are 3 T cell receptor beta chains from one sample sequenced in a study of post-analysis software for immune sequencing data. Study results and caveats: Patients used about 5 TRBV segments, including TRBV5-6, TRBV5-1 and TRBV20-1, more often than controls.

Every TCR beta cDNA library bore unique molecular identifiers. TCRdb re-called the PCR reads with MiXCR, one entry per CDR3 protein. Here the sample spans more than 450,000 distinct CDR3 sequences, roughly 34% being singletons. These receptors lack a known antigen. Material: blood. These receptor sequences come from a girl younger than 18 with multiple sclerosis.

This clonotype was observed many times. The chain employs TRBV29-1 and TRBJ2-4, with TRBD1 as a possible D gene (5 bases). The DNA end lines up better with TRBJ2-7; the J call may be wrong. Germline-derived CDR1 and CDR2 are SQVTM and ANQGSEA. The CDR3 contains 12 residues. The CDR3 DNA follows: TGCAGCGTTGATCAGGGTGGATACGAGCAGTACTTC. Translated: CSVDQGGYEQYF.

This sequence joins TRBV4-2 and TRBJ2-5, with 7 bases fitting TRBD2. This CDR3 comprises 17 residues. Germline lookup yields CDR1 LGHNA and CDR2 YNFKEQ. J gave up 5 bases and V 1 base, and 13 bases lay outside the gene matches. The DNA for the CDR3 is TGTGCCAGCAGCCAAGGGGGGGGGTCGAGGTTGGCGGAGACCCAGTACTTC. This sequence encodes CASSQGGGSRLAETQYF.

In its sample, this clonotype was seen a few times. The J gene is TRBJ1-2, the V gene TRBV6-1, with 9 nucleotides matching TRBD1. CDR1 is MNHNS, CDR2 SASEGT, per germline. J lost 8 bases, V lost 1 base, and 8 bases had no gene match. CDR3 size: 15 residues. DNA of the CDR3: TGTGCCAGCAGTGAAGAGAACAGGGGGCTACGAGGCTACACCTTC. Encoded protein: CASSEENRGLRGYTF.